This T cell receptor beta chain was sequenced during a study of cytomegalovirus exposure and HLA in healthy donors. In the study overall: A subsequent analysis stated that the approximately 120 validation repertoires were run on the same platform as the roughly 700 first-cohort repertoires.

Clones were sequenced by immunoSEQ multiplex PCR, and TCRdb holds only the in-frame ones, with some missing. This repertoire shows 90,000 to 130,000 clones, approximately 95% found once; its top ten account for roughly 0.67%. With 5 bases clipped from V and 4 bases from J, the junction kept 7 bases outside the gene matches. The CDR3 is 14 residues long. Germline V gene data show CDR1 as LNHDA and CDR2 as SQIVND (reference sequence). This clonotype was sampled from a woman under 30 in good health and CMV-seronegative. This chain joins TRBV19 and TRBJ1-2; 7 bases are shared with TRBD1. The sample was PBMCs. Written as DNA, the CDR3 is TGTGCCAGTAGTCCCCCAGGGGGTTTCTATGGCTACACCTTC. It yields the protein CASSPPGGFYGYTF. The full variable domain, in which reference TRBV19 and TRBJ1-2 provide the parts outside the CDR3, is DGGITQSPKYLFRKEGQNVTLSCEQNLNHDAMYWYRQDPGQGLRLIYYSQIVNDFQKGDIAEGYSVSREKKESFPLTVTSAQKNPTAFYLCASSPPGGFYGYTFGSGTRLTVV.